The 2 T cell receptor beta chains below all came from one sample that was sequenced in a study of shared clonotypes between healthy human individuals. Measured with immunoSEQ multiplex PCR; TCRdb has only the in-frame clones, and not every one. Of about 2 million clones in the sample, 85% to 95% were seen once. CD8 cells regarded as naive lacked CD45RO, were positively chosen for CCR7, and omitted terminally differentiated effector memory CD45RA+ cells. The sequencing sample was made of naive CD8+ T cells sorted from blood. These receptors were obtained from a man younger than 35 in good health.

This chain links TRBV13 with TRBJ2-5; TRBD1 aligns across 12 bases. From germline, CDR1 is PRHDT and CDR2 FYEKMQ (reference sequence). V was pared by 5 bases and J by 5 bases, with 0 bases of the junction left unmatched. The CDR3 loop spans 13 amino acids. CDR3 sequence: CASSGTGGETQYF. As DNA, the CDR3 is TGTGCCAGCAGCGGGACAGGGGGCGAGACCCAGTACTTC.

The V and J genes are TRBV19 and TRBJ2-5; the D is unclear. This CDR3 has 13 residues. V dropped 5 bases and J dropped 0 bases, with 7 bases sitting between them. CDR1 and CDR2 from the germline V gene are LNHDA and SQIVND (reference sequence). This chain's CDR3 is CASSSIDQETQYF. The CDR3 DNA sequence: TGTGCCAGTAGTTCAATAGACCAAGAGACCCAGTACTTC.